These 19 T cell receptor beta chains were all obtained from the same sample, sequenced in a study of shared clonotypes between healthy human individuals. Measured with immunoSEQ multiplex PCR; TCRdb has only the in-frame clones, and not every one. The table records more than 2 million clones, more than 90% of them present only once. Source material: naive CD4+ T cells sorted from blood. Subset described: CD45RA+ positively selected. Every receptor here comes from a man between 18 and 35 years old in good health.

The V call is TRBV1, the J call TRBJ1-2; TRBD1, as called in the table, went unchecked against the DNA. TRBV1 is described as a pseudogene. This CDR3 is 14 amino acids long. In DNA form, the CDR3 reads TGCACCAGCAGCCCCTCAACAGGGGCCAATGGCTACACCTTC. Amino acid sequence: CTSSPSTGANGYTF.

V gene TRBV5-4 combines with J gene TRBJ2-1, with 9 bases that match TRBD2. CDR1 and CDR2 (germline): SGHNT, YYREEE (reference sequence). The length of the CDR3 is 15 residues. Unmatched junction bases numbered 8, after V lost 2 bases and J lost 8 bases. As DNA, the CDR3 is TGTGCCAGCAGCTTCCCACTAGCGGGTCGCGATGAGCAGTTCTTC. Amino acid sequence: CASSFPLAGRDEQFF.

As to this clone: The same CDR3 can be traced to other DNA sequences in this sample. The V call is TRBV30, the J call TRBJ1-6; 9 bases agree with TRBD1. Germline trimming cut 2 bases from V and 8 bases from J; bases unmatched to any gene: 1. CDR1 is GTSNPN, CDR2 SVGIG, per germline (reference sequence). This CDR3 contains 13 residues. The CDR3, as DNA: TGTGCCTGGAGTCGGACAGGGGATTCACCCCTCCACTTT. Residues: CAWSRTGDSPLHF.

CDR3 DNA: TGCGCCAGCAGTGAGTTCCGCTCCTACGAGCAGTACTTC. This codes for CASSEFRSYEQYF. This chain joins TRBV10-2 and TRBJ2-7; no clear D. V was cut by 1 base and J by 0 bases, with 4 bases left in between. Germline assignment: CDR1 WSHSY and CDR2 SAAADI. The length of the CDR3 is 13 residues.

A word on this clone: The identical CDR3 is also encoded by other nucleotide sequences in the sample. The rearrangement joins TRBV6-5 to TRBJ2-7; maybe TRBD2 (5 bases). There are 13 residues in the CDR3. V lost 0 bases to trimming and J lost 4 bases, with 7 bases between them. Germline CDR1 reads MNHEY; CDR2 reads SVGAGI. The CDR3 DNA reads as TGTGCCAGCAGTTACTCCCGGGGATACGAGCAGTACTTC. Protein product: CASSYSRGYEQYF.

This rearrangement joins TRBV27 to TRBJ2-3; D is uncertain. Germline values: CDR1 MNHEY, CDR2 SMNVEV (reference sequence). Trimming stripped 5 bases from V and 6 bases from J, with 6 bases between. This CDR3 is built from 11 residues. CDR3: CASSDWDTQYF. The CDR3 coding sequence is TGTGCCAGCAGTGACTGGGATACGCAGTATTTT.

The chain couples TRBV6-5 to TRBJ1-5, with D tentatively TRBD1 (5 bases). Trimming pared 6 bases from V and 7 bases from J, leaving 13 bases between. From germline, CDR1 is MNHEY and CDR2 SVGAGI. The CDR3 contains 13 residues. The CDR3: CASRGASRQPQHF. The CDR3, as DNA: TGTGCCAGCAGAGGGGCATCAAGACAGCCCCAGCATTTT.

This chain uses TRBV5-1 with TRBJ2-3; D may be TRBD2 (5 bases). Trimming shortened V by 4 bases and J by 2 bases, and 14 bases separated the two germline ends. The CDR3 loop spans 15 amino acids. In germline, CDR1 is SGHRS, CDR2 YFSETQ. The CDR3 DNA sequence: TGCGCCAGCAGCATGGCCCGGGGAGACACAGATACGCAGTATTTT. It encodes CASSMARGDTDTQYF.

This sequence joins TRBV29-1 and TRBJ2-5, with TRBD1 matching 7 bases. V was clipped by 7 bases and J by 5 bases; unmatched bases: 10. CDR1 SQVTM and CDR2 ANQGSEA come from the germline V gene. This CDR3 has 13 amino acids. This chain's CDR3 is CSARSAGGETQYF. The CDR3 nucleotides read TGCAGCGCCCGAAGTGCAGGGGGTGAGACCCAGTACTTC.

The chain uses TRBV6-1 and TRBJ1-2; D is unclear. The V gene's germline CDR1 is MNHNS and CDR2 SASEGT. The CDR3 has 14 residues. V was cut by 2 bases and J by 5 bases, with 12 bases left in between. CDR3 sequence reads: CASSEPGLSYGYTF. CDR3 coding DNA: TGTGCCAGCAGTGAACCGGGCTTGTCGTATGGCTACACCTTC.

The chain couples TRBV19 to TRBJ2-1; 9 bases fit TRBD2. V shed 1 base, J shed 4 bases, and the junction held 2 bases outside the gene matches. This CDR3 comprises 15 residues. Germline CDR1 is LNHDA and CDR2 is SQIVND (reference sequence). The CDR3 reads CASSIGLAGYNEQFF. The DNA for the CDR3 is TGTGCCAGTAGTATAGGGCTAGCGGGGTACAATGAGCAGTTCTTC.

The chain employs TRBV7-9 and TRBJ1-5; no definite D call. The CDR3 covers 15 residues. The germline V gene encodes CDR1 SEHNR and CDR2 FQNEAQ (reference sequence). The germline V and J ends were trimmed by 1 base and 4 bases, with 11 bases remaining between them. CDR3 protein: CASSLGNLLNQPQHF. The CDR3 nucleotides read TGTGCCAGCAGCTTAGGAAACCTCCTGAATCAGCCCCAGCATTTT. The full variable domain, in which reference TRBV7-9 and TRBJ1-5 provide the parts outside the CDR3, is DTGVSQNPRHKITKRGQNVTFRCDPISEHNRLYWYRQTLGQGPEFLTYFQNEAQLEKSRLLSDRFSAERPKGSFSTLEIQRTEQGDSAMYLCASSLGNLLNQPQHFGDGTRLSIL.

In this sample, this clone turned up once. The chain is built from TRBV6-5 and TRBJ2-7; 7 bases line up with TRBD2. The ends lost 0 bases at V and 3 bases at J; junction bases unmatched: 2. This CDR3 spans 14 amino acids. The germline gives CDR1 MNHEY, CDR2 SVGAGI. CDR3 region: CASSYSSGFYEQYF. The CDR3 coding sequence is TGTGCCAGCAGTTACTCTAGCGGGTTCTACGAGCAGTACTTC.

This sequence joins TRBV6-6 and TRBJ2-7; D remains ambiguous. Germline V lookup: CDR1 MNHNY, CDR2 SVGAGI (reference sequence). The CDR3 covers 16 residues. V was trimmed by 4 bases and J by 0 bases, leaving 16 bases between them. The CDR3 coding sequence is TGTGCCAGCAGTTTCCCCGAAGGCGGTAACTCCTACGAGCAGTACTTC. Amino acid sequence: CASSFPEGGNSYEQYF.

The rearrangement links TRBV19 to TRBJ2-2; D unclear. Germline V gives CDR1 LNHDA, CDR2 SQIVND (reference sequence). V shed 1 base and J shed 1 base, with 10 bases lying between them. The CDR3 extends over 16 amino acids. CDR3 sequence (DNA): TGTGCCAGTAGTATAGTGTCCAAGTGGAACACCGGGGAGCTGTTTTTT. Amino acids: CASSIVSKWNTGELFF.

This chain connects TRBV6-1 to TRBJ2-2; D uncertain. There are 13 residues in the CDR3. Per the germline V gene, CDR1 is MNHNS and CDR2 is SASEGT. V was cut by 8 bases and J by 4 bases, with 11 bases left in between. This CDR3 reads CASGRLSTGELFF. CDR3 nucleotide sequence: TGTGCCAGCGGCAGGTTATCCACCGGGGAGCTGTTTTTT.

The chain uses TRBV5-6 and TRBJ2-7, with D possibly TRBD2 on 5 matching bases. The V gene lost 1 base and the J gene lost 2 bases, with 10 bases spanning the gap. This CDR3 has 14 residues. Germline CDR1 and CDR2: SGHDT and YYEEEE. In DNA, the CDR3 is TGTGCCAGCAGCTTGTTCTGGACTCCCTACGAGCAGTACTTC. Translated: CASSLFWTPYEQYF. Full variable domain (rest looked up from reference TRBV5-6 and TRBJ2-7): DAGVTQSPTHLIKTRGQQVTLRCSPKSGHDTVSWYQQALGQGPQFIFQYYEEEERQRGNFPDRFSGHQFPNYSSELNVNALLLGDSALYLCASSLFWTPYEQYFGPGTRLTVT.

This clone appeared once. This chain connects TRBV6-1 to TRBJ1-1; D unresolved. The CDR3 extends over 13 amino acids. V lost 9 bases, J lost 6 bases, and 17 bases lay in between. In germline, CDR1 is MNHNS, CDR2 SASEGT. CDR3 nucleotide sequence: TGTGCCAGTTCTTCTCAGTTGCGGTCTGAAGCTTTCTTT. This sequence encodes CASSSQLRSEAFF.

V and J are TRBV19 and TRBJ1-5; TRBD1 matches at 8 bases. J lost 3 bases, V lost 2 bases, and 3 bases had no gene match. The CDR3 extends over 15 amino acids. CDR1 and CDR2 (germline): LNHDA, SQIVND (reference sequence). Written as DNA, the CDR3 is TGTGCCAGTAGTATACAGGGGGCCTTCAATCAGCCCCAGCATTTT. Protein product: CASSIQGAFNQPQHF. Based on the CDR3 plus reference TRBV19 and TRBJ1-5, the full variable domain is DGGITQSPKYLFRKEGQNVTLSCEQNLNHDAMYWYRQDPGQGLRLIYYSQIVNDFQKGDIAEGYSVSREKKESFPLTVTSAQKNPTAFYLCASSIQGAFNQPQHFGDGTRLSIL.